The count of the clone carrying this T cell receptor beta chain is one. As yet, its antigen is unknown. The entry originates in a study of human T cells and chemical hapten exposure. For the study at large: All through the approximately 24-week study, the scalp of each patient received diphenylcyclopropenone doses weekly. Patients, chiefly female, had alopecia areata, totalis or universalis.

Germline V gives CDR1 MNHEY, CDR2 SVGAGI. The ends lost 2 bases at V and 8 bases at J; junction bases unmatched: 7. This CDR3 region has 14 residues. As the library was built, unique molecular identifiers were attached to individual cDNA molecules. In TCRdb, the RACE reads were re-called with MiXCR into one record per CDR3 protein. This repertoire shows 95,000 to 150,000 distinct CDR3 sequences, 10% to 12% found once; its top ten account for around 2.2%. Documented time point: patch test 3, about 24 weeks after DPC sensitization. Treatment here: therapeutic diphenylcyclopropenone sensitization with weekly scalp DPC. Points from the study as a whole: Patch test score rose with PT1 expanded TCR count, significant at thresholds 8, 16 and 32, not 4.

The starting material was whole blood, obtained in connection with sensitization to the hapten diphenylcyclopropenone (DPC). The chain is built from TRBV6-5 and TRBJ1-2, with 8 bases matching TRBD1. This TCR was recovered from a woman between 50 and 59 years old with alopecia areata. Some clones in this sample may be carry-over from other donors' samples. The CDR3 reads CASSYTPTGDGYTF. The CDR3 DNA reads TGTGCCAGCAGTTACACCCCGACAGGGGACGGCTACACCTTC.